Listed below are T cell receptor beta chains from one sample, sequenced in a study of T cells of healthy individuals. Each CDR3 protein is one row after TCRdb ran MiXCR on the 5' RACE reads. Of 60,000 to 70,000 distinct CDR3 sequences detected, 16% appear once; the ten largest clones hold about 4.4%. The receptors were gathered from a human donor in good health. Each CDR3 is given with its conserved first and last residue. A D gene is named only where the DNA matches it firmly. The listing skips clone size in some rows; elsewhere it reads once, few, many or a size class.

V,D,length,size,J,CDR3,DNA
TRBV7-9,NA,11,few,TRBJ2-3,CASTRTDTQYF,TGTGCCAGCACTAGGACAGATACGCAGTATTTT
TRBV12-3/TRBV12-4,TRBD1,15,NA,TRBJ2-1,CASSRQGSIGNEQFF,TGTGCCAGCAGTCGACAGGGATCGATAGGGAATGAGCAGTTCTTC
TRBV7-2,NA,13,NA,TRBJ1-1,CASSRDMNTEAFF,TGTGCCAGCAGCCGCGATATGAACACTGAAGCTTTCTTT
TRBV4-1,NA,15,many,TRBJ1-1,CASSQKDLTNTEAFF,TGCGCCAGCAGCCAAAAGGATCTCACCAACACTGAAGCTTTCTTT
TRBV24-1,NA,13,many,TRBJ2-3,CATSARNSDTQYF,TGTGCCACCAGTGCGCGGAATTCCGATACGCAGTATTTT
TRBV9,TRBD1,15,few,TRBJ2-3,CASSAITGGLNTQYF,TGTGCCAGCAGTGCGATAACAGGGGGCTTAAATACGCAGTATTTT
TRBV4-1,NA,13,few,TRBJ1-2,CASSPGRLYGYTF,TGCGCCAGCAGCCCTGGACGGCTTTATGGCTACACCTTC
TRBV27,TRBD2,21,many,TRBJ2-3,CASSFNVRTSGGDPGTDTQYF,TGTGCCAGCAGTTTTAACGTCCGGACTAGCGGGGGGGACCCTGGCACAGATACGCAGTATTTT
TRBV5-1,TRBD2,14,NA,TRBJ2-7,CASSLGLENYEQYF,TGCGCCAGCAGCTTAGGACTAGAAAACTACGAGCAGTACTTC
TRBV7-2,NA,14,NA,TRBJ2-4,CASSFGDSENIQYF,TGTGCCAGCAGCTTTGGGGACTCCGAAAACATTCAGTACTTC
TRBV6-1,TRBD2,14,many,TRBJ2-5,CASGSGGDQETQYF,TGTGCCAGCGGTAGCGGGGGGGACCAAGAGACCCAGTACTTC
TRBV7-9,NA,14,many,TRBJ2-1,CASSLAGRLNEQFF,TGTGCCAGCAGCTTAGCGGGGAGGTTGAATGAGCAGTTCTTC
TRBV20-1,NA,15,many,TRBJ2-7,CSAALPASPVYEQYF,TGCAGTGCCGCGCTTCCAGCTTCCCCGGTCTACGAGCAGTACTTC
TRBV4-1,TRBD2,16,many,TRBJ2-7,CASSQSAGTSTYEQYF,TGCGCCAGCAGCCAATCCGCCGGGACTAGCACCTACGAGCAGTACTTC
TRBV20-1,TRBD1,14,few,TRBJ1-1,CSARVQGLGTEAFF,TGCAGTGCTAGAGTACAGGGGCTTGGCACTGAAGCTTTCTTT
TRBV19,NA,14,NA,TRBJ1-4,CASSIGGFGEKLFF,TGTGCCAGTAGTATTGGGGGCTTTGGCGAAAAACTGTTTTTT
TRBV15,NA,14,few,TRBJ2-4,CATSVGGRGNIQYF,TGTGCCACCAGCGTGGGGGGCCGGGGAAACATTCAGTACTTC
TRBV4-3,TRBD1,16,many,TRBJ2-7,CASSQGGGTGVYEQYF,TGCGCCAGCAGCCAAGGAGGGGGGACAGGGGTCTACGAGCAGTACTTC
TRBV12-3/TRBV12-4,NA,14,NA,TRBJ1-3,CASSLAGAGNTIYF,TGTGCCAGCAGTTTAGCAGGGGCTGGAAACACCATATATTTT
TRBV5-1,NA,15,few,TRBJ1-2,CASSLGTGRSDGYTF,TGCGCCAGCAGCTTGGGTACAGGACGATCCGATGGCTACACCTTC
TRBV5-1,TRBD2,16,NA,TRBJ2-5,CASSDPTSGNEETQYF,TGCGCCAGCAGCGACCCTACTAGCGGGAACGAAGAGACCCAGTACTTC
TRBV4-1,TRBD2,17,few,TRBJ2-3,CASSQGGAAGGRYTQYF,TGCGCCAGCAGCCAAGGGGGTGCGGCGGGGGGGCGATATACGCAGTATTTT
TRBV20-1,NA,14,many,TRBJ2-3,CSANRGSGADTQYF,TGCAGTGCAAACAGGGGATCGGGGGCAGATACGCAGTATTTT
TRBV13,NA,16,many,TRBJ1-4,CASSFRAAVRGEKLFF,TGTGCCAGCAGCTTTAGGGCGGCGGTCAGAGGGGAAAAACTGTTTTTT
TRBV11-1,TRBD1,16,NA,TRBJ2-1,CASSLKGDSYYNEQFF,TGTGCCAGCAGTTTAAAGGGGGACAGCTACTACAATGAGCAGTTCTTC
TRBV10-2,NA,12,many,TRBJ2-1,CASTAGHNEQFF,TGCGCCAGCACAGCGGGCCACAATGAGCAGTTCTTC
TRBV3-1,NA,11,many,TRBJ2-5,CASIHLRTQYF,TGTGCCAGCATCCACCTCAGGACCCAGTACTTC
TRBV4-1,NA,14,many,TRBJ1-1,CASSQGLMNTEAFF,TGCGCCAGCAGCCAAGGGTTGATGAACACTGAAGCTTTCTTT
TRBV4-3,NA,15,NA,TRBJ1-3,CASSQVSLGGNTIYF,TGCGCCAGCAGCCAAGTAAGCCTCGGCGGAAACACCATATATTTT
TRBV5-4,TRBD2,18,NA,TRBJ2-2,CASSSRLAGMANTGELFF,TGTGCCAGCAGCTCCAGACTAGCGGGCATGGCGAACACCGGGGAGCTGTTTTTT
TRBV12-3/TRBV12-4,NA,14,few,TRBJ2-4,CASSSGVAKNIQYF,TGTGCCAGCAGTTCCGGAGTAGCCAAAAACATTCAGTACTTC
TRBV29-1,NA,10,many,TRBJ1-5,CSVRDQPQHF,TGCAGCGTTCGGGATCAGCCCCAGCATTTT
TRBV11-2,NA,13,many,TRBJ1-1,CASSADLNTEAFF,TGTGCCAGCAGCGCGGACCTGAACACTGAAGCTTTCTTT
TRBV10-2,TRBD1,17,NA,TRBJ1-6,CASSDSGYRGQDSPLHF,TGCGCCAGCAGTGATTCTGGTTACAGGGGGCAGGATTCACCCCTCCACTTT
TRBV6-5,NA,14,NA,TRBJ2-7,CASSYGGAPYEQYF,TGTGCCAGCAGTTACGGGGGGGCCCCCTACGAGCAGTACTTC
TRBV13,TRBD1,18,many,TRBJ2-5,CASSLGTFGQGAYETQYF,TGTGCCAGCAGCTTAGGTACCTTCGGACAGGGGGCGTATGAGACCCAGTACTTC
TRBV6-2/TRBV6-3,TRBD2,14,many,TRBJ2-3,CASSYGRATDTQYF,TGTGCCAGCAGTTACGGGAGGGCCACAGATACGCAGTATTTT
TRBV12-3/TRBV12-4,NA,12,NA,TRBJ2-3,CASSDFGNTQYF,TGTGCCAGCAGTGACTTCGGGAATACGCAGTATTTT
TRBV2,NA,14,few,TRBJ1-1,CASRAEGGNTEAFF,TGTGCCAGCAGGGCCGAGGGGGGAAACACTGAAGCTTTCTTT
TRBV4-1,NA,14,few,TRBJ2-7,CASSQLQGGDEQYF,TGCGCCAGCAGCCAACTACAGGGAGGGGACGAGCAGTACTTC
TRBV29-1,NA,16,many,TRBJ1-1,CSVLGGGLRLNTEAFF,TGCAGCGTCCTGGGGGGTGGGCTCAGGCTGAACACTGAAGCTTTCTTT
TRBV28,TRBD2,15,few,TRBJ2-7,CASGPLADVYYEQYF,TGTGCCAGCGGTCCACTAGCGGACGTGTACTACGAGCAGTACTTC
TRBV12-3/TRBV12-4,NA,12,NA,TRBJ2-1,CASSVGSAEQFF,TGTGCCAGCAGTGTTGGGTCGGCGGAGCAGTTCTTC
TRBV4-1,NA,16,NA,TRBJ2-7,CASSQDDRGIQYEQYF,TGCGCCAGCAGCCAAGATGACCGAGGGATTCAATACGAGCAGTACTTC
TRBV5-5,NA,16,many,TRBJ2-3,CASSLERLVGTDTQYF,TGTGCCAGCAGCTTGGAGCGACTAGTCGGCACAGATACGCAGTATTTT
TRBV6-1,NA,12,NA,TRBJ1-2,CANSDGGYGYTF,TGTGCTAACAGCGACGGGGGCTATGGCTACACCTTC
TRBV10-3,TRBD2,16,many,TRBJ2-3,CAISGVGVAGEDTQYF,TGTGCCATCAGTGGAGTCGGGGTCGCGGGAGAAGATACGCAGTATTTT
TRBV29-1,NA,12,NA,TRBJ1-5,CSAGQHNQPRHF,TGCAGCGCCGGACAGCACAATCAGCCCCGGCATTTT
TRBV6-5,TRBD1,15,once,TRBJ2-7,CASSESWTGAYEQYF,TGTGCCAGCAGTGAATCTTGGACAGGGGCCTACGAGCAGTACTTC
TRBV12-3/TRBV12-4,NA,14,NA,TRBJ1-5,CASSFLAGDQPQHF,TGTGCCAGCAGTTTTTTAGCGGGCGATCAGCCCCAGCATTTT
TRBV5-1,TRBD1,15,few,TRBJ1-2,CASREDRGRGYGYTF,TGCGCCAGCAGGGAGGACAGGGGGCGCGGATATGGCTACACCTTC
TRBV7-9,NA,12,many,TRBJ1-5,CASSLSNQPQHF,TGTGCCAGCAGCCTTAGCAATCAGCCCCAGCATTTT
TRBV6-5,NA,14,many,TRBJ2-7,CASSHQDIGYEQYF,TGTGCCAGCAGTCACCAGGACATTGGCTACGAGCAGTACTTC
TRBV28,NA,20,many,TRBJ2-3,CASSIRRPARLKKSTDTQYF,TGTGCCAGCAGCATACGCCGCCCCGCTAGGTTGAAGAAGAGCACAGATACGCAATATTTT
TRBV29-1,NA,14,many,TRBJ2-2,CSAGGVANTGELFF,TGCAGCGCTGGAGGAGTCGCGAACACCGGGGAGCTGTTTTTT
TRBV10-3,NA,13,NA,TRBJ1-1,CAISGPADTEAFF,TGTGCCATCAGTGGGCCAGCGGACACTGAAGCTTTCTTT
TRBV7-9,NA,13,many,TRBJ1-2,CASSLGDSYGYTF,TGTGCCAGCAGCTTAGGAGACAGTTATGGCTACACCTTC
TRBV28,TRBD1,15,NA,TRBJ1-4,CASSLPQGANEKLFF,TGTGCCAGCAGTCTTCCCCAGGGGGCGAATGAAAAACTGTTTTTT
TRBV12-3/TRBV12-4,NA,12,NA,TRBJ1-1,CASCHGGTEAFF,TGTGCCAGCTGCCATGGGGGCACTGAAGCTTTCTTT